These 10 T cell receptor beta chains came from one sample sequenced in a study of cytotoxic CD8 clonotypes in ibrutinib-treated CLL. Sequencing was performed with immunoSEQ multiplex PCR; in TCRdb, only in-frame clones are kept and a portion is missing. Of about 150,000 clones listed, about 76% are singletons. Sample: PBMCs, taken after 24 months of ibrutinib treatment. Receptors were obtained from a human donor with chronic lymphocytic leukemia.

This chain joins TRBV11-3 and TRBJ1-1; 9 nucleotides align to TRBD1. Germline CDR1 and CDR2: SGHNT and YENEEA. There are 17 residues in the CDR3. The junction had 17 bases not matched to a gene; V was cut back by 5 bases and J by 7 bases. CDR3 region: CASSRDPRDRELGEAFF. Here the CDR3 DNA reads TGTGCCAGCAGCCGGGACCCCCGGGACAGGGAGTTGGGTGAAGCTTTCTTT.

The chain has TRBV19 and TRBJ1-1; 7 positions match TRBD1. Germline V gene data show CDR1 as LNHDA and CDR2 as SQIVND (reference sequence). The CDR3 is 15 amino acids. The J segment lost 3 bases and the V segment lost 5 bases, leaving 9 bases of the junction unmatched. This CDR3 reads CASSPRQGWDTEAFF. CDR3 nucleotide sequence: TGTGCCAGTAGTCCCCGACAGGGTTGGGACACTGAAGCTTTCTTT.

This sequence joins TRBV27 and TRBJ2-5; 11 bases are a match to TRBD2. The V gene's germline CDR1 is MNHEY and CDR2 SMNVEV (reference sequence). The CDR3 covers 16 residues. V lost 0 bases, J lost 5 bases, and 5 bases stayed unmatched. The CDR3 sequence is CASSLSSGRARETQYF. CDR3 sequence (DNA): TGTGCCAGCAGTTTATCTAGCGGGAGGGCCAGGGAGACCCAGTACTTC.

As regards this clone: Other DNA sequences from this sample encode an identical CDR3 as well. The V gene is TRBV5-1, the J gene TRBJ2-3; 10 bases are a match to TRBD2. CDR3 size: 16 residues. Looked up from germline, CDR1 is SGHRS and CDR2 is YFSETQ. Trimming removed 0 bases from V and 1 base from J; junction bases left unmatched: 2. CDR3 amino acids: CASSLGLAGGTDTQYF. For the CDR3, the DNA is TGCGCCAGCAGCTTGGGACTAGCGGGTGGCACAGATACGCAGTATTTT.

The chain couples TRBV7-8 to TRBJ1-5; D possibly corresponds to TRBD1 (6 bases). V was trimmed by 0 bases and J by 6 bases, leaving 9 bases between them. The CDR3 is 14 amino acids. In germline, CDR1 is SGHVS, CDR2 FQNEAQ. The CDR3 bases are TGTGCCAGCAGCTTAGCAGGGGGGGGTCAGCCCCAGCATTTT. Its translation is CASSLAGGGQPQHF.

This sequence joins TRBV10-3 and TRBJ1-4; TRBD1 is a possible D gene (5 bases). CDR1 is ENHRY, CDR2 SYGVKD, per germline. V lost 10 bases and J lost 6, with 12 bases in between. The CDR3 spans 12 residues. CDR3 sequence (DNA): TGTGCCACCCAGGGCCATGATGAAAAACTGTTTTTT. Its protein product is CATQGHDEKLFF.

The chain carries TRBV9 and TRBJ2-7, with D possibly TRBD1 on 7 matching bases. The CDR3 covers 13 residues. Germline V CDR1 and CDR2: SGDLS, YYNGEE. V shed 7 bases and J shed 2 bases, with 13 bases lying between them. The CDR3 bases are TGTGCCAGCGGAGGGGGCAACGCCTACGAGCAGTACTTC. Protein: CASGGGNAYEQYF.

The rearrangement joins TRBV29-1 to TRBJ2-3, with TRBD2 as a possible D gene (5 bases). Trimming pared 0 bases from V and 6 bases from J, leaving 10 bases between. CDR1 is SQVTM, CDR2 ANQGSEA, per germline. The CDR3 length is 13 residues. The CDR3 region is CSVEDLARDTQYF. Written as DNA, the CDR3 is TGCAGCGTTGAAGATCTAGCTCGTGATACGCAGTATTTT.

V and J are TRBV27 and TRBJ1-4; D unresolved. Looked up from germline, CDR1 is MNHEY and CDR2 is SMNVEV (reference sequence). V dropped 3 bases and J dropped 8 bases, with 10 bases sitting between them. The CDR3 is 13 amino acids. The CDR3 spells CASSFRVGEKLFF. The CDR3 region has the DNA TGTGCCAGCAGTTTTCGGGTAGGGGAAAAACTGTTTTTT.

This clone was observed a single time. V and J are TRBV5-1 and TRBJ1-4; possibly TRBD1 for D (5 bases). This CDR3 is built from 15 residues. The V gene's germline CDR1 is SGHRS and CDR2 YFSETQ. V lost 0 bases to trimming and J lost 5 bases, with 11 bases between them. Here the CDR3 DNA reads TGCGCCAGCAGCTTGGAGCAGGGATTAAATGAAAAACTGTTTTTT. Translated, it gives CASSLEQGLNEKLFF.